This record concerns one T cell receptor beta chain sequence. Its antigen remains unknown. Between the trimmed V and J ends, which lost 4 bases and 3 bases, there was a span of 19 bases. The V gene's germline CDR1 is SEHNR and CDR2 FQNEAQ (reference sequence). The CDR3 sequence is 17 residues long. Blood replicates held 0.5 ug DNA, tumor or normal breast around 1.5 ug, two each. TCRdb's copy holds only in-frame clones and misses some; the assay was immunoSEQ multiplex PCR. The top ten clones hold 3% to 4% of a sample with about 50,000 clones, around 80% of them seen once. The record originates from a study of early stage breast cancer tumors. Across the whole study: Most invasive tumors, about 80% of the 16, were ER+/PR+/HER2-.

Study-wide findings and caveats: Blood repertoires resembled normal breast more than tumor. Tumors had approximately 2.6-fold higher T cell density and higher clonality than adjacent normal breast tissue.

The chain recombines TRBV7-9 with TRBJ1-5; D unresolved. The sequenced sample consisted of blood. The sequence derives from a person in their forties with breast cancer. The CDR3 sequence: CASSSTSSLVLNQPQHF. Here the CDR3 DNA reads TGTGCCAGCAGCTCTACCTCCAGTCTTGTACTCAATCAGCCCCAGCATTTT. The variable domain in full, completed from reference TRBV7-9 and TRBJ1-5, reads DTGVSQNPRHKITKRGQNVTFRCDPISEHNRLYWYRQTLGQGPEFLTYFQNEAQLEKSRLLSDRFSAERPKGSFSTLEIQRTEQGDSAMYLCASSSTSSLVLNQPQHFGDGTRLSIL.